This T cell receptor beta chain emerged from a study of shared clonotypes between healthy human individuals. Method: immunoSEQ multiplex PCR; TCRdb's copy keeps in-frame clones and lacks some. The table has 100,000 or so clones, roughly half seen once. There are 15 residues in the CDR3. The ends lost 5 bases at V and 4 bases at J; junction bases unmatched: 6. This receptor was taken from a woman aged 35 to 49 in good health. Some clones in this sample may be carry-over from other donors' samples. The V call is TRBV7-1, the J call TRBJ2-7; 12 nucleotides agree with TRBD2. TRBV7-1 is an open reading frame, and its role is uncertain. Material for sequencing was PBMCs. CDR3 residues: CASSQTLAGGYEQYF. The CDR3 nucleotides read TGTGCCAGCAGCCAGACCCTAGCGGGAGGGTACGAGCAGTACTTC.